The 32 T cell receptor beta chains in this list originate from one sample, sequenced in a study of cytomegalovirus exposure and HLA in healthy donors. Use of 60 Vbeta and 13 Jbeta primers characterized the PCR. Profiled with immunoSEQ multiplex PCR; TCRdb holds only in-frame clones, not every one. The data hold more than 110,000 clones, with over 75% observed a single time. The specimen sequenced was PBMCs. The receptor set was obtained from a woman in her forties or fifties in good health and CMV-seropositive.

This clone was seen once. This chain joins TRBV6-5 and TRBJ2-1, with TRBD2 matching 7 bases. CDR1 is MNHEY, CDR2 SVGAGI, per germline. The trim removed 2 bases at V and 2 bases at J, leaving 3 bases unmatched. This CDR3 is built from 15 residues. The CDR3 sequence: CASSYAAGAYNEQFF. For the CDR3, the DNA is TGTGCCAGCAGTTACGCGGCGGGAGCCTACAATGAGCAGTTCTTC.

The genes are TRBV29-1 and TRBJ2-2; no reliable D call. The CDR3 is 14 residues long. Germline V CDR1 and CDR2: SQVTM, ANQGSEA. Trimming took 5 bases from V and 2 from J, leaving 12 bases between them. Here the CDR3 DNA reads TGCAGCGTTCTGGAACTGACAAACACCGGGGAGCTGTTTTTT. Its translation: CSVLELTNTGELFF.

The gene calls are TRBV29-1 and TRBJ2-1; D is ambiguous. Germline lookup yields CDR1 SQVTM and CDR2 ANQGSEA. V was cut by 1 base and J by 4 bases, with 11 bases left in between. The CDR3 loop spans 14 amino acids. The CDR3 nucleotides are TGCAGCGTTGAAGCGGAGCCACTTTACAATGAGCAGTTCTTC. Amino acids: CSVEAEPLYNEQFF.

The count of this clone is one. J is TRBJ2-4 and V is TRBV27; D possibly corresponds to TRBD2 (6 bases). Germline V CDR1 and CDR2: MNHEY, SMNVEV (reference sequence). Trimming pared 5 bases from V and 8 bases from J, leaving 13 bases between. This CDR3 region has 13 residues. The CDR3 DNA follows: TGTGCCAGCAGTGGCCGGGGGAAGGACATTCAGTACTTC. It encodes CASSGRGKDIQYF.

The rearrangement uses TRBV30 and TRBJ1-1; TRBD1 is a possible D gene (6 bases). V lost 2 bases, J lost 1 base, and 8 bases lay in between. Per germline, CDR1 GTSNPN and CDR2 SVGIG (reference sequence). The CDR3 spans 13 residues. The chain's CDR3 is CAWSTTGNTEAFF. The CDR3, as DNA: TGTGCCTGGAGTACGACAGGGAACACTGAAGCTTTCTTT.

The rearrangement links TRBV9 to TRBJ2-5; 7 bases align to TRBD1. With the DNA end fitting TRBJ2-7 better, the J assignment may be wrong. The CDR3 is 14 residues long. Germline values: CDR1 SGDLS, CDR2 YYNGEE. CDR3 nucleotide sequence: TGTGCCAGCAGCGTAGCCGGACAGGCCTACGAGCAGTACTTC. This sequence encodes CASSVAGQAYEQYF.

V gene TRBV15 combines with J gene TRBJ2-1, with TRBD1 identical over 7 bases. V trimming: 5 bases; J trimming: 7 bases; junction bases outside the gene matches: 11. The germline V gene has CDR1 LNHNV and CDR2 YYDKDF (reference sequence). This CDR3 region has 15 residues. The CDR3: CATSGQTGVGNEQFF. The CDR3 DNA is TGTGCCACCAGCGGGCAAACAGGGGTCGGAAATGAGCAGTTCTTC.

The chain combines TRBV9 with TRBJ2-3, with D tentatively TRBD2 (5 bases). The CDR3 extends over 16 amino acids. Deletions cut 0 bases from V and 4 bases from J, with 15 bases between. From germline, CDR1 is SGDLS and CDR2 YYNGEE. CDR3 loop: CASSVGLAQSSDTQYF. CDR3 sequence (DNA): TGTGCCAGCAGCGTAGGGCTAGCCCAGTCCTCAGATACGCAGTATTTT.

V gene TRBV21-1 combines with J gene TRBJ2-2; the D call TRBD2 from the table was never checked on the DNA. TRBV21-1 is deemed a pseudogene. The CDR3 extends over 19 amino acids. Here the CDR3 reads CASSMNPPVRWQSTGELFF. The CDR3 DNA follows: TGTGCCAGCAGCATGAACCCTCCGGTGAGGTGGCAGAGCACCGGGGAGCTGTTTTTT.

The rearrangement links TRBV4-3 to TRBJ1-4, with D perhaps TRBD1 (6 bases). This CDR3 has 15 residues. Germline V gives CDR1 LGHNA, CDR2 YSLEER. Trimming took off 0 bases at V and 5 bases at J, with 10 bases between the two ends. DNA of the CDR3: TGCGCCAGCAGCCAAGAACAGGGAAAGAATGAAAAACTGTTTTTT. Its translation: CASSQEQGKNEKLFF.

V gene TRBV4-3 combines with J gene TRBJ2-7, with 10 bases lining up with TRBD1. V shed 3 bases, J shed 6 bases, and the junction held 8 bases outside the gene matches. This CDR3 has 15 amino acids. Germline values: CDR1 LGHNA, CDR2 YSLEER. CDR3 loop: CASSHPGTGVGEQYF. DNA of the CDR3: TGCGCCAGCAGCCATCCCGGGACAGGGGTGGGCGAGCAGTACTTC.

This chain uses TRBV5-8 with TRBJ2-2, with unresolved D. The CDR3 length is 14 residues. Trimming left V 6 bases short and J 2 bases short, with 11 bases between. Per germline, CDR1 SGHTS and CDR2 YDEGEE. The CDR3 coding sequence is TGTGCCAGCACTCGTACGGGTAACACCGGGGAGCTGTTTTTT. Amino acids: CASTRTGNTGELFF.

This sequence joins TRBV5-1 and TRBJ2-3, with no clear D. Germline-derived CDR1 and CDR2 are SGHRS and YFSETQ. The V end was cut by 4 bases, the J end by 0 bases, with 15 bases between. The CDR3 runs to 16 residues. The CDR3 nucleotides are TGCGCCAGCAGCCGTCACAGCAAGAGTAGCACAGATACGCAGTATTTT. Residues: CASSRHSKSSTDTQYF.

This chain joins TRBV27 and TRBJ2-3; the match to TRBD1 covers 7 bases. Trimming removed 6 bases from V and 8 bases from J; junction bases left unmatched: 14. The V gene's germline CDR1 is MNHEY and CDR2 SMNVEV (reference sequence). The CDR3 is made up of 15 amino acids. The CDR3 loop reads CASSPDRVRGGTQYF. CDR3 coding DNA: TGTGCCAGCAGCCCAGACAGGGTGAGAGGCGGTACGCAGTATTTT.

V usage is TRBV5-1 and J usage is TRBJ1-2; 8 bases align to TRBD1. The CDR3 is 13 residues long. In germline, CDR1 is SGHRS, CDR2 YFSETQ. V trimming: 4 bases; J trimming: 6 bases; junction bases outside the gene matches: 5. The CDR3 DNA sequence: TGCGCCAGCAGCCTACGGACAGGGAATGGCTACACCTTC. This encodes CASSLRTGNGYTF.

This clone was observed a few times. This chain joins TRBV5-6 and TRBJ2-5, with a tentative D call TRBD1 (5 bases). Germline V gene data show CDR1 as SGHDT and CDR2 as YYEEEE. The CDR3 is 13 residues long. V was trimmed by 4 bases and J by 2 bases, leaving 9 bases between them. The CDR3 loop is CASSPGIQETQYF. In DNA form, the CDR3 reads TGTGCCAGCAGCCCAGGGATTCAAGAGACCCAGTACTTC.

The rearrangement links TRBV6-1 to TRBJ2-1; 7 bases are shared with TRBD1. Germline-derived CDR1 and CDR2 are MNHNS and SASEGT. The CDR3 is 15 amino acids. V lost 5 bases and J lost 3; bases outside the gene matches: 7. The CDR3 spells CASSPTRDSYNEQFF. CDR3 sequence (DNA): TGTGCCAGCAGTCCCACACGGGACAGCTACAATGAGCAGTTCTTC.

This chain links TRBV7-9 with TRBJ1-2; D is perhaps TRBD1 (6 bases). V lost 3 bases and J lost 6, with 8 bases in between. Germline V gene sequence: CDR1 SEHNR, CDR2 FQNEAQ (reference sequence). The CDR3 loop spans 12 amino acids. The CDR3: CASSFPGDGYTF. The CDR3 nucleotides read TGTGCCAGCAGCTTTCCAGGGGATGGCTACACCTTC.

The rearrangement joins TRBV2 to TRBJ2-1; 8 bases are a match to TRBD1. Germline V gene sequence: CDR1 SNHLY, CDR2 FYNNEI. This CDR3 spans 14 amino acids. Losses at the gene ends were 3 bases for V and 6 bases for J; bases not matched to a gene: 4. The CDR3 region is CASSEGQVINEQFF. CDR3 in DNA: TGTGCCAGCAGTGAGGGACAGGTAATCAATGAGCAGTTCTTC. The full variable domain, completed using reference TRBV2 and TRBJ2-1, is EPEVTQTPSHQVTQMGQEVILRCVPISNHLYFYWYRQILGQKVEFLVSFYNNEISEKSEIFDDQFSVERPDGSNFTLKIRSTKLEDSAMYFCASSEGQVINEQFFGPGTRLTVL.

J is TRBJ2-7 and V is TRBV6-5; TRBD2 might be the D (6 bases). Trimming pared 5 bases from V and 3 bases from J, leaving 17 bases between. Per the germline V gene, CDR1 is MNHEY and CDR2 is SVGAGI. This CDR3 is 15 amino acids long. CDR3 sequence (DNA): TGTGCCAGCAGTCCCGGGACTCCCGGGGTCTACGAGCAGTACTTC. Amino acids: CASSPGTPGVYEQYF.

The chain uses TRBV13 and TRBJ2-3; D is ambiguous. The CDR3 covers 14 residues. Per germline, CDR1 PRHDT and CDR2 FYEKMQ (reference sequence). The V end was cut by 7 bases, the J end by 1 base, with 12 bases between. Written as DNA, the CDR3 is TGTGCCAGCATGAACCACCGGGGCACAGATACGCAGTATTTT. Protein sequence: CASMNHRGTDTQYF.

A note on this clone: Sequence at one end of the junction differs from germline and may be a read error. The chain carries TRBV6-6 and TRBJ2-5, with 7 bases matching TRBD1. Looked up from germline, CDR1 is MNHNY and CDR2 is SVGAGI (reference sequence). This CDR3 has 13 amino acids. In DNA form, the CDR3 reads TGTGCCAGCAGTTCCCTGAATACCGGGACAGCGGACTTC. Translated: CASSSLNTGTADF.

This sequence joins TRBV30 and TRBJ2-1, with D perhaps TRBD2 (7 bases). Looked up from germline, CDR1 is GTSNPN and CDR2 is SVGIG (reference sequence). V dropped 7 bases and J dropped 5 bases, with 18 bases sitting between them. The CDR3 has 14 residues. In DNA, the CDR3 is TGTGCCTCCCCTTGGGGGGGCCGGGACAATGAGCAGTTCTTC. Its protein is CASPWGGRDNEQFF.

The chain employs TRBV4-1 and TRBJ1-3; D might be TRBD1 (5 bases). Trimming pared 4 bases from V and 8 bases from J, leaving 24 bases between. The CDR3 covers 17 residues. The germline V gene encodes CDR1 MGHRA and CDR2 YSYEKL. The CDR3 loop reads CASSLQGGNDKGDTIYF. The CDR3 bases are TGCGCCAGCAGCCTTCAAGGCGGGAACGATAAAGGGGACACCATATATTTT.

This chain joins TRBV5-4 and TRBJ1-1, with 7 bases that match TRBD1. Unmatched junction bases numbered 1, after V lost 3 bases and J lost 2 bases. Germline CDR1 is SGHNT and CDR2 is YYREEE (reference sequence). The CDR3 length is 13 residues. CDR3: CASSWDRNTEAFF. DNA for the CDR3: TGTGCCAGCAGCTGGGACAGAAACACTGAAGCTTTCTTT.

The rearrangement uses TRBV28 and TRBJ2-1, with D perhaps TRBD2 (5 bases). The germline V gene encodes CDR1 MDHEN and CDR2 SYDVKM. The CDR3 covers 12 residues. Trimming stripped 6 bases from V and 10 bases from J, with 13 bases between. CDR3 DNA: TGTGCCAGCAGCTCCTTCACGGGAGAGCAGTTCTTC. This sequence encodes CASSSFTGEQFF.

The chain combines TRBV18 with TRBJ1-5; the match to TRBD1 covers 8 bases. V lost 0 bases, J lost 4 bases, and 2 bases stayed unmatched. Germline CDR1 KGHSH, CDR2 LQKENI. The length of the CDR3 is 15 residues. The CDR3 sequence is CASSPPTGENQPQHF. Written as DNA, the CDR3 is TGTGCCAGCTCACCACCGACAGGGGAAAATCAGCCCCAGCATTTT.

CDR3 sequence (DNA): TGTGCCAGCAGTGATGAGGTTAATTCACCCCTCCACTTT. As protein: CASSDEVNSPLHF. The chain has TRBV6-1 and TRBJ1-6; D not certain. Germline lookup yields CDR1 MNHNS and CDR2 SASEGT. The CDR3 is 13 amino acids. V was pared by 3 bases and J by 6 bases, with 6 bases between.

The gene calls are TRBV7-3 and TRBJ2-1; 11 bases line up with TRBD2. The germline V gene encodes CDR1 SGHTA and CDR2 FQGTGA. This CDR3 region has 17 residues. V shed 4 bases and J 9 bases; nucleotides not matched to a gene: 14. This CDR3 is CASSYVGSGGVLSEQFF. The CDR3 DNA reads TGTGCCAGCAGCTACGTGGGTAGCGGGGGGGTGTTGTCTGAGCAGTTCTTC.

The chain has TRBV5-1 and TRBJ2-3; 8 bases match TRBD1. Germline V CDR1 and CDR2: SGHRS, YFSETQ. The CDR3 extends over 14 amino acids. The V segment lost 2 bases and the J segment 9 bases; nucleotides outside the gene matches: 8. CDR3 amino acids: CASSFNNGQGTQYF. For the CDR3, the DNA is TGCGCCAGCAGCTTCAACAATGGACAGGGCACGCAGTATTTT.

V and J are TRBV7-3 and TRBJ2-7; unclear D gene. The CDR3 is made up of 15 amino acids. Trimming removed 2 bases at V and 6 bases at J, with 17 bases between. Germline CDR1 SGHTA, CDR2 FQGTGA. CDR3 sequence (DNA): TGTGCCAGCAGCTTATATTCAGGAAGGCCCAGCGAGCAGTACTTC. As protein: CASSLYSGRPSEQYF.

The V call is TRBV5-1, the J call TRBJ2-1, with 12 bases fitting TRBD2. Unmatched junction bases numbered 4, after V lost 3 bases and J lost 6 bases. The CDR3 sequence is 15 residues long. Germline V CDR1 and CDR2: SGHRS, YFSETQ. The CDR3 spells CASSYTSGGTNEQFF. For the CDR3, the DNA is TGCGCCAGCAGCTACACTAGCGGGGGGACCAATGAGCAGTTCTTC.